This entry lists 21 T cell receptor beta chains sequenced from one sample in a study of siplizumab effects on memory and regulatory T cells. Repertoires were generated with immunoSEQ multiplex PCR, while TCRdb's copy carries only in-frame clones and drops some. Of about 110,000 clones in the sample, around nine tenths were seen once. The material sequenced was CD4+ T cells sorted from blood. Receptors were obtained from a human donor in good health.

V and J are TRBV19 and TRBJ1-6; D not resolved. This CDR3 is built from 15 residues. V was pared by 5 bases and J by 6 bases, with 14 bases between. Germline lookup yields CDR1 LNHDA and CDR2 SQIVND (reference sequence). CDR3 nucleotides: TGTGCCAGTAGTTCAAACACGGGTGGTAATTCACCCCTCCACTTT. It encodes CASSSNTGGNSPLHF.

This chain links TRBV19 with TRBJ2-1, with 7 bases that match TRBD2. Trimming at V came to 5 bases and at J to 8 bases, leaving 0 bases not matched to a gene. This CDR3 has 11 residues. Germline V gene data show CDR1 as LNHDA and CDR2 as SQIVND (reference sequence). This CDR3 reads CASSGRDEQFF. CDR3 in DNA: TGTGCCAGTAGTGGGAGGGATGAGCAGTTCTTC.

The chain carries TRBV6-6 and TRBJ1-5; tentatively, D is TRBD1 (6 bases). Germline V gene data show CDR1 as MNHNY and CDR2 as SVGAGI (reference sequence). Between the trimmed V and J ends, which lost 8 bases and 0 bases, there was a span of 14 bases. CDR3 length: 15 amino acids. The CDR3 sequence: CASGKGGYSNQPQHF. The CDR3 coding sequence is TGTGCCAGCGGAAAAGGGGGATATAGCAATCAGCCCCAGCATTTT.

The V call is TRBV5-4, the J call TRBJ2-2; D tentatively fits TRBD1 or TRBD2 (5 bases each). This CDR3 has 13 amino acids. Germline assignment: CDR1 SGHNT and CDR2 YYREEE (reference sequence). V was cut by 6 bases and J by 5 bases, with 11 bases left in between. CDR3 loop: CASTKGSTGELFF. In DNA form, the CDR3 reads TGTGCCAGCACCAAGGGGAGTACCGGGGAGCTGTTTTTT.

This chain links TRBV27 with TRBJ2-1; TRBD2 matches at 11 bases. This CDR3 has 20 amino acids. The V gene's germline CDR1 is MNHEY and CDR2 SMNVEV (reference sequence). After removal of 4 bases from V and 3 bases from J, the junction contained 17 bases not matched to a gene. CDR3 residues: CASSSLAGALQITVYNEQFF. The CDR3 nucleotides read TGTGCCAGCAGTTCACTAGCGGGGGCCCTGCAGATAACTGTCTACAATGAGCAGTTCTTC.

This clone was detected only once. The chain employs TRBV2 and TRBJ2-2; D not certain. V was trimmed by 6 bases and J by 0 bases, leaving 11 bases between them. The germline gives CDR1 SNHLY, CDR2 FYNNEI. This CDR3 comprises 15 residues. CDR3 nucleotides: TGTGCCAGCAGGCGGACGGCTTCGAACACCGGGGAGCTGTTTTTT. Amino acids: CASRRTASNTGELFF.

The chain has TRBV6-5 and TRBJ1-5; D gene unclear. V was clipped by 5 bases and J by 0 bases, with 8 bases between them. The V gene's germline CDR1 is MNHEY and CDR2 SVGAGI. The CDR3 is 14 residues long. CDR3 bases: TGTGCCAGCAGTCAGGTGACTAGCAATCAGCCCCAGCATTTT. This gives the protein CASSQVTSNQPQHF.

The chain combines TRBV27 with TRBJ1-3; D not certain. The CDR3 runs 14 residues. V was cut by 6 bases and J by 0 bases, with 9 bases left in between. CDR1 and CDR2 from the germline V gene are MNHEY and SMNVEV (reference sequence). CDR3 in DNA: TGTGCCAGCAGCAAACTCTCCTCTGGAAACACCATATATTTT. Encoded protein: CASSKLSSGNTIYF.

This rearrangement joins TRBV7-3 to TRBJ2-7; D not resolved. Germline lookup yields CDR1 SGHTA and CDR2 FQGTGA. This CDR3 comprises 13 residues. Trimming removed 5 bases from V and 5 bases from J, with 13 bases in between. The CDR3 spells CASSRNRAHEQYF. The CDR3 DNA sequence: TGTGCCAGCAGCCGAAATAGGGCCCACGAGCAGTACTTC.

The chain links TRBV5-5 to TRBJ2-3; D ambiguous. The CDR3 contains 15 residues. CDR1 SGHKS and CDR2 YYEKEE come from the germline V gene (reference sequence). The germline V and J ends were trimmed by 6 bases and 1 base, with 15 bases remaining between them. For the CDR3, the DNA is TGTGCCAGCAATAGGCGAGAGACGGGCACAGATACGCAGTATTTT. As protein: CASNRRETGTDTQYF.

The chain uses TRBV5-1 and TRBJ2-3, with D tentatively TRBD1 (5 bases). The CDR3 totals 15 residues. Between the trimmed V and J ends, which lost 6 bases and 0 bases, there was a span of 14 bases. Looked up from germline, CDR1 is SGHRS and CDR2 is YFSETQ. The CDR3 bases are TGCGCCAGCACCCCGACAGCCCATAGCACAGATACGCAGTATTTT. Translated, it gives CASTPTAHSTDTQYF.

The rearrangement joins TRBV5-4 to TRBJ2-7; 9 nucleotides agree with TRBD1. Germline CDR1 and CDR2: SGHNT and YYREEE (reference sequence). The CDR3 is 13 residues long. The ends lost 4 bases at V and 6 bases at J; junction bases unmatched: 5. The CDR3 region has the DNA TGTGCCAGCAGCAAAGGGACAGGGCTCGAGCAGTACTTC. It specifies CASSKGTGLEQYF. Filled out from reference TRBV5-4 and TRBJ2-7, the complete variable domain reads ETGVTQSPTHLIKTRGQQVTLRCSSQSGHNTVSWYQQALGQGPQFIFQYYREEENGRGNFPPRFSGLQFPNYSSELNVNALELDDSALYLCASSKGTGLEQYFGPGTRLTVT.

The rearrangement joins TRBV7-8 to TRBJ2-7, with D unresolved. The CDR3 extends over 13 amino acids. Germline CDR1 SGHVS, CDR2 FQNEAQ. V was clipped by 4 bases and J by 2 bases, with 9 bases between them. The CDR3 protein is CASSSTAAYEQYF. The CDR3, as DNA: TGTGCCAGCAGCTCGACCGCTGCCTACGAGCAGTACTTC.

This clone was recorded once. This rearrangement joins TRBV19 to TRBJ1-6, with 8 bases identical to TRBD1. From germline, CDR1 is LNHDA and CDR2 SQIVND (reference sequence). V lost 5 bases to trimming and J lost 7 bases; unmatched junction nucleotides: 7. This CDR3 comprises 15 residues. The CDR3, as DNA: TGTGCCAGTAGTCCCAAGACAGGGGCAAATTCACCCCTCCACTTT. As protein: CASSPKTGANSPLHF.

The J gene is TRBJ1-1, the V gene TRBV7-9; maybe TRBD1 (5 bases). Per germline, CDR1 SEHNR and CDR2 FQNEAQ (reference sequence). This CDR3 is 14 amino acids long. In DNA, the CDR3 is TGTGCGGGGGGGAAGGCGGAAACACTTGCTGAAGCTTTCTTT. It translates to CAGGKAETLAEAFF.

This chain connects TRBV10-3 to TRBJ1-1, with a tentative D call TRBD1 (5 bases). The CDR3 covers 14 residues. The germline gives CDR1 ENHRY, CDR2 SYGVKD. V was clipped by 0 bases and J by 1 base, with 6 bases between them. The CDR3 DNA reads as TGTGCCATCAGTGAGTCGAGGGGGAACACTGAAGCTTTCTTT. Amino acid sequence: CAISESRGNTEAFF.

This clone was observed a single time. This sequence joins TRBV30 and TRBJ2-1, with 15 bases identical to TRBD2. The CDR3 has 16 residues. Germline V gives CDR1 GTSNPN, CDR2 SVGIG (reference sequence). The V segment lost 8 bases and the J segment 1 base; nucleotides outside the gene matches: 6. The CDR3 nucleotides are TGTGCCCAGACCGGGACTAGCGGGAGGTCCTACAATGAGCAGTTCTTC. Its translation: CAQTGTSGRSYNEQFF.

The V and J genes are TRBV5-1 and TRBJ2-7; 7 bases line up with TRBD1. There are 13 residues in the CDR3. V was pared by 5 bases and J by 3 bases, with 5 bases of the junction left unmatched. Germline V gives CDR1 SGHRS, CDR2 YFSETQ. CDR3 loop: CASSNPGGYEQYF. The DNA of the CDR3 is TGCGCCAGCAGTAATCCAGGGGGCTACGAGCAGTACTTC.

This sequence joins TRBV6-1 and TRBJ2-3; 12 nucleotides match TRBD2. The CDR3 sequence is 15 residues long. Per germline, CDR1 MNHNS and CDR2 SASEGT. The V segment lost 6 bases and the J segment 0 bases; nucleotides outside the gene matches: 1. CDR3 nucleotide sequence: TGTGCCAGCAGCGGACTAGCGGGGAGCACAGATACGCAGTATTTT. This sequence encodes CASSGLAGSTDTQYF.

This chain links TRBV7-8 with TRBJ1-5; D call uncertain. Trimming stripped 5 bases from V and 8 bases from J, with 10 bases between. This CDR3 contains 12 residues. Germline assignment: CDR1 SGHVS and CDR2 FQNEAQ. The chain's CDR3 is CASSKSLEPQHF. In DNA, the CDR3 is TGTGCCAGCAGCAAAAGTTTGGAGCCCCAGCATTTT.

The chain uses TRBV15 and TRBJ1-1; D unclear. The CDR3 sequence is 13 residues long. Per germline, CDR1 LNHNV and CDR2 YYDKDF (reference sequence). With 1 base removed from V and 6 bases from J, the gap between germline ends came to 9 bases. The CDR3 nucleotides read TGTGCCACCAGCAGAGTATCCCCCCCTGAAGCTTTCTTT. Protein: CATSRVSPPEAFF.